This TCR beta chain was identified in a study of molecular identifiers for immune sequencing clone quantification. Study conclusions and caveats: Highly expanded clone sizes could be underestimated by identical TCR molecules sharing a barcode. Clones with over 20 RNA copies captured over 98% of effector molecules but under 1% of naive ones.

Germline V lookup: CDR1 MNHEY, CDR2 SMNVEV (reference sequence). Trimming pared 1 base from V and 3 bases from J, leaving 9 bases between. The CDR3 consists of 14 residues. A remark on this clonotype: Its antigen remains unidentified.

Using its own MiXCR run on the PCR reads, TCRdb lists one record per CDR3 protein. The sample includes about 100,000 distinct CDR3 sequences, roughly 34% seen only once; the top ten take around 4%. This sequence originates from a human donor in good health. Some libraries in this study had Jurkat cell RNA spiked in. The source material was naive CD8+ T cells from blood, with Jurkat cell RNA spiked in. The subset is: FACS-sorted CD8+CD4-CCR7+CD45RA+ naive T cells. The V gene is TRBV27, the J gene TRBJ2-5; possible D gene TRBD2, 5 bases. The CDR3 DNA reads TGTGCCAGCAGTTTATGGCCAGCGGAAGAGACCCAGTACTTC. The encoded protein is CASSLWPAEETQYF.